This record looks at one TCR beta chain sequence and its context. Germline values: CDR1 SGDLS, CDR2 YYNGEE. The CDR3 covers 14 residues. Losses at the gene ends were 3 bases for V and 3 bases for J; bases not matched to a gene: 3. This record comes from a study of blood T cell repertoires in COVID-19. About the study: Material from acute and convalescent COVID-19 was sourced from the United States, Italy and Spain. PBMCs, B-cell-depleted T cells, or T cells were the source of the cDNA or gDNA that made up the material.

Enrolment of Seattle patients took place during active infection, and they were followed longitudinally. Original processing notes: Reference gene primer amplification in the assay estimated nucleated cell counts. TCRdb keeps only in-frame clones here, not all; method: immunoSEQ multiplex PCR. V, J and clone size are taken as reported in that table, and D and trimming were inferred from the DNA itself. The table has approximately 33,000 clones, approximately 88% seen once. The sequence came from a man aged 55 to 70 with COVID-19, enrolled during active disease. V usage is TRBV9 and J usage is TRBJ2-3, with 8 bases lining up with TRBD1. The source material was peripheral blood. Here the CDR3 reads CASSGTGMTDTQYF. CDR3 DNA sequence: TGTGCCAGCAGCGGGACAGGGATGACAGATACGCAGTATTTT.